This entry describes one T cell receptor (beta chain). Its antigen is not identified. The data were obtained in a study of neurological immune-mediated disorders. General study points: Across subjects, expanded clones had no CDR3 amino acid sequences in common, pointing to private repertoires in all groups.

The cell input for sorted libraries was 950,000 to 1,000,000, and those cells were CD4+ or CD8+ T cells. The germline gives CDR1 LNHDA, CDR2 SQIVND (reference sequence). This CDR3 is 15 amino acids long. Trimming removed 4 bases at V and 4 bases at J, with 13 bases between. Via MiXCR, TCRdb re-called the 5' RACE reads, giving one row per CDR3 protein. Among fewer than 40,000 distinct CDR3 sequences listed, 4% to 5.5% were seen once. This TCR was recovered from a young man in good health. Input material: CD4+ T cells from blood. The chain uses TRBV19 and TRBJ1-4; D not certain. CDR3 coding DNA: TGTGCCAGTAGTACACCGAAATCCAATAATGAAAAACTGTTTTTT. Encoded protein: CASSTPKSNNEKLFF.